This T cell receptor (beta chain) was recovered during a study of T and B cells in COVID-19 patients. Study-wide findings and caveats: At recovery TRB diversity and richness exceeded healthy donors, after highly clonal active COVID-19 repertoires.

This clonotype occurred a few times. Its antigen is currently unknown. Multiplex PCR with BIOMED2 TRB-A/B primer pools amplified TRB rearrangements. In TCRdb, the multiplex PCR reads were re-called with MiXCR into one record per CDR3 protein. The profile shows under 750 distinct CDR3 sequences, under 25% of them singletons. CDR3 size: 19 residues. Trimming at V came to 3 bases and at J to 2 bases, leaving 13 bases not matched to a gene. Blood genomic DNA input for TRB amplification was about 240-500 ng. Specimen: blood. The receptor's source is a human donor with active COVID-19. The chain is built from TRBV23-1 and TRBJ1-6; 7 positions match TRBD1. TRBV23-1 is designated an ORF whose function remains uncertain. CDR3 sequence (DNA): TGCGCCAGCAGTCACTCCACGGGACAGTTACTAACCTATAATTCACCCCTCCACTTT. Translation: CASSHSTGQLLTYNSPLHF.